What follows are 27 T cell receptor beta chains derived from one specimen sequenced in a study of blood T cell repertoires in COVID-19. Measured with immunoSEQ multiplex PCR; TCRdb has only the in-frame clones, and not every one. The sample has a few hundred thousand clones, about 85% seen once. The specimen sequenced was peripheral blood. Receptors originate from a young woman with acute or convalescent COVID-19.

The rearrangement links TRBV27 to TRBJ2-1; 7 bases fit TRBD2. This CDR3 has 13 residues. V gave up 5 bases and J gave up 8 bases; unmatched junction bases: 6. Germline CDR1 MNHEY, CDR2 SMNVEV (reference sequence). CDR3 nucleotide sequence: TGTGCCAGCAGTCCCAGGGAGGGAGATGAGCAGTTCTTC. Translated, it gives CASSPREGDEQFF.

The chain has TRBV27 and TRBJ2-2, with D possibly being TRBD1 (6 bases). The CDR3 contains 17 residues. With 5 bases removed from V and 1 base from J, the gap between germline ends came to 17 bases. Germline V gives CDR1 MNHEY, CDR2 SMNVEV (reference sequence). CDR3 in amino acids: CASSPNSDRMNTGELFF. The CDR3 bases are TGTGCCAGCAGTCCCAACAGCGACAGGATGAACACCGGGGAGCTGTTTTTT.

The chain uses TRBV5-1 and TRBJ1-4; 7 nucleotides agree with TRBD1. The CDR3 extends over 15 amino acids. Germline loops: CDR1 SGHRS, CDR2 YFSETQ. The junction had 7 bases not matched to a gene; V was cut back by 4 bases and J by 4 bases. The CDR3 protein is CASSRPTGVNEKLFF. CDR3 nucleotides: TGCGCCAGCAGCCGTCCCACAGGGGTTAATGAAAAACTGTTTTTT.

This clone has more than one count but fewer than ten. The chain carries TRBV18 and TRBJ1-1; 11 bases are a match to TRBD1. The CDR3 consists of 15 residues. The ends lost 5 bases at V and 5 bases at J; junction bases unmatched: 7. The germline V gene encodes CDR1 KGHSH and CDR2 LQKENI. The CDR3 region is CASSSGQGARTEAFF. The CDR3 nucleotides are TGTGCCAGCTCAAGTGGACAGGGGGCGCGGACTGAAGCTTTCTTT.

V and J are TRBV21-1 and TRBJ1-2; no check of the table's D call, TRBD1, against the DNA was made. TRBV21-1 is labeled a pseudogene. The CDR3 covers 18 residues. The CDR3 spells CASTRGDRAAHLNYGYTF. CDR3 bases: TGTGCCAGCACCCGAGGAGACAGGGCAGCCCACCTTAACTATGGCTACACCTTC.

The rearrangement uses TRBV6-5 and TRBJ2-7; D possibly corresponds to TRBD2 (6 bases). CDR3 length: 12 residues. CDR1 and CDR2 from the germline V gene are MNHEY and SVGAGI. V was pared by 6 bases and J by 5 bases, with 11 bases between. DNA of the CDR3: TGTGCCAGCAGCCCGGGGGTCCACGAGCAGTACTTC. Its translation: CASSPGVHEQYF.

The DNA for the CDR3 is TGTGCCAGCAGCTCAACCGGGACAGGGGTCCTGAACACTGAAGCTTTCTTT. The encoded protein is CASSSTGTGVLNTEAFF. The rearrangement joins TRBV27 to TRBJ1-1; 10 nucleotides line up with TRBD1. Germline V CDR1 and CDR2: MNHEY, SMNVEV (reference sequence). CDR3 size: 17 residues. V was clipped by 6 bases and J by 0 bases; unmatched bases: 10.

The V gene is TRBV13, the J gene TRBJ1-2; 9 bases match TRBD1. The junction had 11 bases not matched to a gene; V was cut back by 0 bases and J by 6 bases. Germline assignment: CDR1 PRHDT and CDR2 FYEKMQ (reference sequence). The CDR3 spans 17 residues. The DNA for the CDR3 is TGTGCCAGCAGCTTAGGCGCTGGGGACAGGGAATCAAATGGCTACACCTTC. It specifies CASSLGAGDRESNGYTF.

This sequence joins TRBV5-4 and TRBJ2-5; 7 positions agree with TRBD1. Germline CDR1 SGHNT, CDR2 YYREEE (reference sequence). The V and J ends lost 4 bases and 5 bases, in that order; junction bases with no gene match: 8. The CDR3 totals 14 residues. The CDR3 nucleotides are TGTGCCAGCAGCCAAGCAGGGGGTCCGGAGACCCAGTACTTC. Translating it yields CASSQAGGPETQYF.

The rearrangement uses TRBV5-1 and TRBJ2-1, with TRBD1 matching 12 bases. The CDR3 sequence is 14 residues long. Trimming removed 6 bases from V and 6 bases from J; junction bases left unmatched: 4. Germline V gene data show CDR1 as SGHRS and CDR2 as YFSETQ. The CDR3: CASNRDRGPNEQFF. CDR3 sequence (DNA): TGCGCCAGCAACCGGGACAGGGGGCCCAATGAGCAGTTCTTC.

The rearrangement uses TRBV10-1 and TRBJ2-1; 8 bases agree with TRBD2. CDR1 is WNHNN and CDR2 is SYGVQD in the germline V gene (reference sequence). CDR3 length equals 15 residues. V gave up 7 bases and J gave up 0 bases; unmatched junction bases: 5. This chain's CDR3 is CASNYSGISYNEQFF. The CDR3 bases are TGCGCCAGCAATTATAGCGGGATCTCCTACAATGAGCAGTTCTTC.

This sequence joins TRBV5-1 and TRBJ2-1, with TRBD2 identical over 12 bases. J lost 0 bases, V lost 2 bases, and 6 bases had no gene match. Germline V gives CDR1 SGHRS, CDR2 YFSETQ. The CDR3 has 18 amino acids. In DNA form, the CDR3 reads TGCGCCAGCAGCTTCACTAGCGGGGGGACCTACTCCTACAATGAGCAGTTCTTC. This encodes CASSFTSGGTYSYNEQFF.

CDR3 coding DNA: TGTGCCAGCAGCAGACGGGCCCGGGACAGTGAAGCTTTCTTT. This codes for CASSRRARDSEAFF. The chain recombines TRBV28 with TRBJ1-1; 7 positions agree with TRBD1. There are 14 residues in the CDR3. The junction had 11 bases not matched to a gene; V was cut back by 6 bases and J by 7 bases. Germline V gene data show CDR1 as MDHEN and CDR2 as SYDVKM.

The J gene is TRBJ1-5, the V gene TRBV27, with 8 bases matching TRBD1. Germline V CDR1 and CDR2: MNHEY, SMNVEV (reference sequence). The ends lost 5 bases at V and 3 bases at J; junction bases unmatched: 9. The CDR3 totals 16 residues. The CDR3 DNA follows: TGTGCCAGCAGTCCCGGGACAGGAAGCTTCAATCAGCCCCAGCATTTT. This encodes CASSPGTGSFNQPQHF.

The V and J genes are TRBV29-1 and TRBJ2-7; D is possibly TRBD2 (6 bases). Germline V gives CDR1 SQVTM, CDR2 ANQGSEA. Between the trimmed V and J ends, which lost 6 bases and 5 bases, there was a span of 20 bases. The CDR3 has 14 amino acids. CDR3 residues: CSVEGLPTENEQYF. CDR3 sequence (DNA): TGCAGCGTAGAGGGACTGCCAACCGAGAACGAGCAGTACTTC.

This chain uses TRBV28 with TRBJ1-4; TRBD1 matches at 8 bases. The CDR3 extends over 15 amino acids. CDR1 is MDHEN and CDR2 is SYDVKM in the germline V gene. J was trimmed by 7 bases and V by 0 bases; bases with no gene match: 4. The CDR3 region has the DNA TGTGCCAGCAGTTTATGGACAGGGGAGGCTGAAAAACTGTTTTTT. Translated: CASSLWTGEAEKLFF.

V gene TRBV5-4 combines with J gene TRBJ2-7, with TRBD2 identical over 8 bases. V dropped 0 bases and J dropped 0; count of bases not matched to a gene: 5. Germline lookup yields CDR1 SGHNT and CDR2 YYREEE (reference sequence). The CDR3 loop spans 16 amino acids. The CDR3 reads CASSLAAGGSSYEQYF. The CDR3 DNA is TGTGCCAGCAGCTTGGCCGCGGGGGGCAGCTCCTACGAGCAGTACTTC.

V gene TRBV7-9 combines with J gene TRBJ1-4, with 7 bases lining up with TRBD1. The V gene's germline CDR1 is SEHNR and CDR2 FQNEAQ (reference sequence). The junction had 6 bases not matched to a gene; V was cut back by 0 bases and J by 8 bases. The CDR3 has 15 residues. In nucleotides, the CDR3 is TGTGCCAGCAGCTTAGCGGGGCAGGGGGGAGAAAAACTGTTTTTT. Its translation: CASSLAGQGGEKLFF.

The chain employs TRBV19 and TRBJ1-2; the match to TRBD1 covers 10 bases. This CDR3 has 15 residues. Per germline, CDR1 LNHDA and CDR2 SQIVND (reference sequence). V was pared by 3 bases and J by 7 bases, with 8 bases of the junction left unmatched. The CDR3 sequence: CASSIVGTGESGYTF. The CDR3 DNA reads TGTGCCAGTAGTATTGTAGGGACAGGGGAGAGTGGCTACACCTTC.

This chain links TRBV6-5 with TRBJ1-3; D unresolved. The V end was cut by 7 bases, the J end by 0 bases, with 10 bases between. The CDR3 spans 14 residues. CDR1 and CDR2 from the germline V gene are MNHEY and SVGAGI. The CDR3 nucleotides are TGTGCCAGCAATGCGGTTCGCTCTGGAAACACCATATATTTT. It translates to CASNAVRSGNTIYF.

The chain couples TRBV13 to TRBJ2-7; 8 bases line up with TRBD2. Germline CDR1 and CDR2: PRHDT and FYEKMQ (reference sequence). The CDR3 has 14 amino acids. Trimming cost V 4 bases and J 3 bases; bases outside gene matches: 5. This chain's CDR3 is CASSSPGLDYEQYF. In DNA, the CDR3 is TGTGCCAGCAGCTCTCCGGGACTAGACTACGAGCAGTACTTC.

The genes are TRBV5-5 and TRBJ1-4; D gene ambiguous. CDR3 size: 14 residues. V was clipped by 7 bases and J by 4 bases, with 14 bases between them. Germline CDR1 and CDR2: SGHKS and YYEKEE (reference sequence). The CDR3 nucleotides are TGTGCCAGCCGGATCCGGGAGTTTAATGAAAAACTGTTTTTT. It specifies CASRIREFNEKLFF.

This sequence joins TRBV7-9 and TRBJ2-1; weak D call: TRBD2 (6 bases). The germline CDR1 and CDR2 sequences are SEHNR and FQNEAQ (reference sequence). The CDR3 runs to 14 residues. Trimming cost V 5 bases and J 6 bases, with 14 bases left between them. As DNA, the CDR3 is TGTGCCAGCAGCCCCCGGACTAAGGGCAATGAGCAGTTCTTC. Its protein product is CASSPRTKGNEQFF.

The chain combines TRBV19 with TRBJ2-3; 10 nucleotides match TRBD1. This CDR3 comprises 14 residues. V was pared by 9 bases and J by 2 bases, with 5 bases of the junction left unmatched. The V gene's germline CDR1 is LNHDA and CDR2 SQIVND (reference sequence). The CDR3 loop reads CASLGTGVTDTQYF. In nucleotides, the CDR3 is TGTGCCAGCCTCGGGACAGGGGTCACAGATACGCAGTATTTT.

This rearrangement joins TRBV7-2 to TRBJ2-1; D remains ambiguous. CDR1 is SGHTA, CDR2 FQGNSA, per germline. The CDR3 runs 12 residues. V was trimmed by 1 base and J by 6 bases, leaving 4 bases between them. The CDR3 protein is CASSLDSNEQFF. The CDR3 DNA follows: TGTGCCAGCAGCTTAGACAGCAATGAGCAGTTCTTC.

Remarks on this clone: The same CDR3 is also encoded by other DNA sequences in this sample. The chain has TRBV20-1 and TRBJ2-1, with D perhaps TRBD2 (5 bases). This CDR3 is 11 amino acids long. The V end was cut by 3 bases, the J end by 5 bases, with 5 bases between. Germline values: CDR1 DFQATT, CDR2 SNEGSKA (reference sequence). CDR3 residues: CSASGNNEQFF. CDR3 bases: TGCAGTGCTAGCGGGAACAATGAGCAGTTCTTC.

The rearrangement uses TRBV4-1 and TRBJ2-1; 10 bases map to TRBD2. From germline, CDR1 is MGHRA and CDR2 YSYEKL. The V segment lost 1 base and the J segment 0 bases; nucleotides outside the gene matches: 9. The CDR3 has 19 amino acids. CDR3 in DNA: TGCGCCAGCAGCCAAGTGCCAGCGGGGGGGGCCGGCTCCTACAATGAGCAGTTCTTC. It specifies CASSQVPAGGAGSYNEQFF.